The TCR beta chain described here comes from a study of cytomegalovirus exposure and HLA in healthy donors. In the study overall: The 120 or so validation repertoires used the same platform as the approximately 700 first-cohort repertoires (as reported by a later analysis).

Generated by immunoSEQ multiplex PCR, the TCRdb table keeps only in-frame clones and is missing some. Of over 60,000 clones listed, 95% are singletons. The CDR3 extends over 16 amino acids. The V gene's germline CDR1 is MNHNY and CDR2 SVGAGI (reference sequence). V lost 4 bases and J lost 6; bases outside the gene matches: 11. As to this clone: The antigen is unknown.

Study-level points and caveats: Altogether, some 160 TCR beta chains were recorded as cytomegalovirus-associated.

The clonotype was recovered from a man younger than 30 in good health and CMV-seronegative. The sequenced material came from PBMCs. This chain joins TRBV6-6 and TRBJ2-3; 9 positions agree with TRBD2. CDR3 amino acids: CASSSHAGGVADTQYF. In DNA form, the CDR3 reads TGTGCCAGCAGTTCGCATGCGGGGGGGGTTGCGGATACGCAGTATTTT.